This TCR beta chain emerged from a study of T cell responses to AZD1222 COVID-19 vaccine. Study-wide results and limits: Rises in breadth and depth of Spike-specific TCRs came after two AZD1222 doses. Donors in the cohort were predominantly white British and more often female, and clonal diversity was possibly underestimated. The study reported that nearly half of spike-specific TCRs target unmutated variant regions. Only 5 or 6 people who got AZD1222 tested seropositive at baseline.

To note about this clone: Its specificity is unknown.

Generated by immunoSEQ multiplex PCR, the TCRdb table keeps only in-frame clones and is missing some. The repertoire holds around 84,000 clones, with 88% as singletons. The sample was peripheral blood, taken on day 0 of AZD1222 vaccination. This receptor was identified in an adult in good health.

CDR3 in amino acids: CASSPETGTGQEKLFF. Here the CDR3 DNA reads TGTGCCAGCAGCCCTGAGACTGGGACAGGGCAAGAAAAACTGTTTTTT. V is TRBV4-2 and J is TRBJ1-4; 9 bases match TRBD1. With 4 bases clipped from V and 8 bases from J, the junction kept 11 bases outside the gene matches. Germline lookup yields CDR1 LGHNA and CDR2 YNFKEQ. The CDR3 is 16 amino acids.